In this sample, the clone carrying this T cell receptor (beta chain) turned up many times. Per germline, CDR1 SGHTA and CDR2 FQGTGA. The CDR3 is 14 residues long. V shed 1 base, J shed 6 bases, and the junction held 1 base outside the gene matches. This entry comes from a study of T cells in Graves' hyperthyroidism and ophthalmopathy. RNA transcripts yielded amplified TCR beta CDR3 regions. When the TCR CDR3 underwent first-round RT-PCR, the HTBI primer set was used. MiXCR, run by TCRdb on the multiplex PCR reads, gives a single entry per CDR3 protein. The sample has around 290,000 distinct CDR3 sequences; about a sixth are singletons.

Sequenced material: blood. This receptor was identified in a woman in her sixties with Graves' ophthalmopathy. The chain recombines TRBV7-3 with TRBJ2-1, with TRBD2 matching over 9 bases. The CDR3 loop reads CASSLRREGNEQFF. CDR3 in DNA: TGTGCCAGCAGCTTAAGGCGGGAGGGCAATGAGCAGTTCTTC.